This passage covers 14 T cell receptor beta chains from one sample sequenced in a study of blood T cell repertoires in COVID-19 (dated by TCRdb to about 2020). The library was made by the immunoSEQ multiplex PCR assay. TCRdb limited this immuneACCESS table to in-frame rearrangements with V and J called. A share of clones is missing; checked studies link under half to unresolved V genes, and the rest is unexplained. The sample includes roughly 150,000 clones, with around 83% observed a single time. The top ten constitute approximately 10% of the sample. The sample was peripheral blood. The receptor set was obtained from a woman in her 50s with acute or convalescent COVID-19.

This clone occurred a few times. This chain uses TRBV27 with TRBJ2-1, with D maybe TRBD1 (5 bases). The germline V gene encodes CDR1 MNHEY and CDR2 SMNVEV (reference sequence). This CDR3 is built from 14 residues. The V end was cut by 5 bases, the J end by 3 bases, with 11 bases between. Written as DNA, the CDR3 is TGTGCCAGCAGTGACAGTGGGTACTACAATGAGCAGTTCTTC. It translates to CASSDSGYYNEQFF.

CDR3 in DNA: TGTGCCAGCAGCTCCCACGGGTCCCAGCCCCAGCATTTT. Its protein is CASSSHGSQPQHF. V is TRBV5-4 and J is TRBJ1-5; no definite D call. Trimming cost V 3 bases and J 7 bases, with 11 bases left between them. This CDR3 is 13 amino acids long. Germline V gives CDR1 SGHNT, CDR2 YYREEE (reference sequence).

This chain joins TRBV6-5 and TRBJ1-1; 7 bases are a match to TRBD1. This CDR3 is 12 amino acids long. Looked up from germline, CDR1 is MNHEY and CDR2 is SVGAGI. V shed 6 bases, J shed 10 bases, and the junction held 8 bases outside the gene matches. DNA for the CDR3: TGTGCCAGCAGGGGGGACAGAGAGTTAGCTTTCTTT. Encoded protein: CASRGDRELAFF.

This chain uses TRBV14 with TRBJ2-2, with D tentatively TRBD1 (5 bases). Trimming left V 1 base short and J 8 bases short, with 14 bases between. The CDR3 spans 15 residues. Germline CDR1 SGHDN, CDR2 FVKESK. The CDR3 region is CASSQGRFGAGELFF. The DNA of the CDR3 is TGTGCCAGCAGCCAAGGGCGATTTGGGGCGGGGGAGCTGTTTTTT.

The rearrangement uses TRBV7-2 and TRBJ1-5; D is perhaps TRBD1 (5 bases). V was shortened by 5 bases and J by 1 base, with 12 bases between the two germline ends. The CDR3 is 15 residues long. CDR1 is SGHTA, CDR2 FQGNSA, per germline. The CDR3, as DNA: TGTGCCAGCAGCCGTACTCCAGGGAGCAATCAGCCCCAGCATTTT. Protein: CASSRTPGSNQPQHF.

CDR3 bases: TGCGCCAGCAGCGCGCCGGACAGGGCAGAGACCCAGTACTTC. Its translation: CASSAPDRAETQYF. The V call is TRBV5-1, the J call TRBJ2-5; 8 nucleotides agree with TRBD1. The germline gives CDR1 SGHRS, CDR2 YFSETQ. After removal of 4 bases from V and 4 bases from J, the junction contained 6 bases not matched to a gene. There are 14 residues in the CDR3.

The chain carries TRBV7-9 and TRBJ1-5, with 11 bases matching TRBD1. CDR1 is SEHNR and CDR2 is FQNEAQ in the germline V gene (reference sequence). The CDR3 length is 14 residues. Losses at the gene ends were 4 bases for V and 7 bases for J; bases not matched to a gene: 3. The CDR3 nucleotides are TGTGCCAGCAGCTCCTGGACAGGGGGCCAGCCCCAGCATTTT. Its protein is CASSSWTGGQPQHF.

This clone was seen a single time. This chain connects TRBV3-1 (or the pseudogene TRBV3-2) to TRBJ2-4, with D unclear. CDR3 length: 15 residues. CDR1 and CDR2 (germline): LGHDT, YNNKEL (reference sequence). V lost 5 bases to trimming and J lost 2 bases, with 13 bases between them. CDR3 sequence (DNA): TGTGCCAGCAGCTCAACTCCCATGACCAAAAACATTCAGTACTTC. Its protein product is CASSSTPMTKNIQYF.

This rearrangement joins TRBV3-1 (or the pseudogene TRBV3-2) to TRBJ2-5; 10 nucleotides line up with TRBD1. Germline V gives CDR1 LGHDT, CDR2 YNNKEL (reference sequence). This CDR3 is 17 amino acids long. With V trimmed by 1 base and J by 4 bases, 9 bases remained unmatched. The CDR3 sequence is CASSQGQGARSRETQYF. CDR3 bases: TGTGCCAGCAGCCAAGGACAGGGGGCCCGATCCCGAGAGACCCAGTACTTC.

The V and J genes are TRBV19 and TRBJ2-3, with TRBD2 matching 7 bases. V gave up 10 bases and J gave up 14 bases; unmatched junction bases: 9. The CDR3 runs to 10 residues. The germline V gene has CDR1 LNHDA and CDR2 SQIVND (reference sequence). As DNA, the CDR3 is TGTGCCACCGGGACTATTAGTCTGTATTTT. Translating gives CATGTISLYF.

The chain joins TRBV4-3 to TRBJ2-2; maybe TRBD2 (6 bases). CDR3 length: 14 residues. V lost 8 bases, J lost 4 bases, and 14 bases lay in between. CDR1 LGHNA and CDR2 YSLEER come from the germline V gene. The CDR3 nucleotides read TGCGCCAGCCAAGATAGCGGAACCACCGGGGAGCTGTTTTTT. Translation: CASQDSGTTGELFF.

This clone was detected only a few times. The same CDR3 arises from other DNA sequences in this sample as well. The chain combines TRBV5-6 with TRBJ1-2; 9 nucleotides match TRBD1. V shed 4 bases and J 4 bases; nucleotides not matched to a gene: 2. There are 13 residues in the CDR3. Looked up from germline, CDR1 is SGHDT and CDR2 is YYEEEE. The CDR3 nucleotides are TGTGCCAGCAGCCCGGGACAGGGCTATGGCTACACCTTC. Its protein product is CASSPGQGYGYTF.

The chain links TRBV7-9 to TRBJ2-7; tentative D call: TRBD1 (5 bases). CDR1 is SEHNR, CDR2 FQNEAQ, per germline (reference sequence). This CDR3 has 14 residues. Trimming took 3 bases from V and 6 from J, leaving 15 bases between them. CDR3: CASSFSRAQGEQYF. CDR3 nucleotides: TGTGCCAGCAGCTTTTCTAGGGCGCAGGGCGAGCAGTACTTC.

This clone was detected only a few times. The chain has TRBV7-7 and TRBJ1-1, with D tentatively TRBD1 (5 bases). The CDR3 runs to 13 residues. Looked up from germline, CDR1 is SSHAT and CDR2 is FNYEAQ (reference sequence). Between the trimmed V and J ends, which lost 4 bases and 4 bases, there was a span of 10 bases. The CDR3 region is CASSSDIGTEAFF. The CDR3 DNA reads as TGTGCCAGCAGCTCGGACATTGGCACTGAAGCTTTCTTT. The full variable domain, rest sourced from reference TRBV7-7 and TRBJ1-1, is GAGVSQSPRYKVTKRGQDVTLRCDPISSHATLYWYQQALGQGPEFLTYFNYEAQPDKSGLPSDRFSAERPEGSISTLTIQRTEQRDSAMYRCASSSDIGTEAFFGQGTRLTVV.